What follows are 5 T cell receptor beta chains derived from one specimen sequenced in a study of T cells in Graves' hyperthyroidism and ophthalmopathy. Researchers took RNA transcripts and amplified the TCR beta CDR3 regions from them. RT-PCR in the first round (using the HTBI primer set) targeted the TCR CDR3. Each CDR3 protein is one row after TCRdb ran MiXCR on the multiplex PCR reads. Among 530,000 or so distinct CDR3 sequences listed, about 43% were seen once. The sample consisted of peripheral blood or thyroid tissue (not recorded which). The receptor source for this set is a woman under 30 with Graves' hyperthyroidism.

This clonotype has ten or more counts. The chain uses TRBV2 and TRBJ2-5, with D perhaps assigned TRBD1 or TRBD2 (5 bases each). The CDR3 has 15 amino acids. Trimming left V 6 bases short and J 9 bases short, with 23 bases between. The germline V gene has CDR1 SNHLY and CDR2 FYNNEI. CDR3 in amino acids: CASRITGTRLGAQYF. DNA of the CDR3: TGTGCCAGCAGAATTACCGGGACCCGACTTGGGGCCCAGTACTTC.

This clonotype was seen many times. V gene TRBV10-1 combines with J gene TRBJ1-2, with D hard to call. The CDR3 runs to 12 residues. CDR1 is WNHNN and CDR2 is SYGVQD in the germline V gene (reference sequence). V lost 5 bases and J 6 bases, leaving 10 bases between the germline ends. CDR3 protein: CASSLRRNGYTF. The CDR3 DNA sequence: TGCGCCAGCAGTCTGAGAAGGAATGGCTACACCTTC.

V and J are TRBV16 and TRBJ2-7; TRBD2 aligns across 11 bases. This CDR3 is built from 15 residues. V shed 5 bases and J 3 bases; nucleotides not matched to a gene: 6. Germline V CDR1 and CDR2: KGHSY, FQNENV. The CDR3 sequence is CASSMGLAVGYEQYF. CDR3 DNA sequence: TGTGCCAGCAGCATGGGACTAGCGGTCGGCTACGAGCAGTACTTC.

At least ten counts were recorded for this clonotype. The V and J genes are TRBV2 and TRBJ1-5; a weak D match, TRBD1 (5 bases). Germline V gives CDR1 SNHLY, CDR2 FYNNEI. V lost 6 bases to trimming and J lost 1 base, with 7 bases between them. The CDR3 extends over 13 amino acids. The CDR3 DNA sequence: TGTGCCAGCAGCCACAGGAGCAATCAGCCCCAGCATTTT. Its translation is CASSHRSNQPQHF.

The chain employs TRBV24-1 and TRBJ1-1; maybe TRBD1 (6 bases). Trimming pared 1 base from V and 1 base from J, leaving 12 bases between. The V gene's germline CDR1 is KGHDR and CDR2 SFDVKD. CDR3 length: 16 residues. Here the CDR3 reads CATSDFSGTRNTEAFF. The CDR3 DNA reads as TGTGCCACCAGTGATTTTAGCGGGACAAGGAACACTGAAGCTTTCTTT.